These 8 T cell receptor beta chains were all obtained from the same sample, sequenced in a study of metastatic and nonmetastatic thyroid tumors. There were no patients who had received any treatment before thyroid surgery. From the PCR reads, TCRdb re-called clones with MiXCR. Here the sample spans roughly 25,000 clones, 26% being singletons. The specimen was blood. These receptors all stem from a male donor with papillary thyroid cancer or a benign thyroid nodule (not recorded which). Some clones in this sample may be carry-over from other donors' samples.

The genes are TRBV9 and TRBJ2-3, with D possibly being TRBD1 (6 bases). Looked up from germline, CDR1 is SGDLS and CDR2 is YYNGEE. V was clipped by 4 bases and J by 6 bases, with 18 bases between them. The CDR3 has 15 residues. The CDR3 loop reads CASSPRDIGQDTQYF. Written as DNA, the CDR3 is TGTGCCAGCAGCCCCCGGGACATCGGGCAGGATACGCAGTATTTT.

This clone has ten or more counts. V is TRBV14 and J is TRBJ2-7; D is unresolved. The CDR3 has 18 residues. V was pared by 0 bases and J by 1 base, with 19 bases between. Looked up from germline, CDR1 is SGHDN and CDR2 is FVKESK. The CDR3 here is CASSQERVGALFSYEQYF. The CDR3 region has the DNA TGTGCCAGCAGCCAAGAAAGGGTGGGCGCGCTTTTTTCCTACGAGCAGTACTTC.

This clone showed up many times. V gene TRBV7-2 combines with J gene TRBJ1-3; D ambiguous. CDR1 is SGHTA, CDR2 FQGNSA, per germline. The CDR3 consists of 15 residues. The V gene lost 5 bases and the J gene lost 0 bases, with 11 bases spanning the gap. DNA of the CDR3: TGTGCCAGCAGCGAGGCCGCAATCTCTGGAAACACCATATATTTT. The encoded protein is CASSEAAISGNTIYF.

This clone is labeled medium-sized. The chain employs TRBV5-1 and TRBJ2-7; TRBD1 matches at 10 bases. J gave up 3 bases and V 1 base, and 4 bases lay outside the gene matches. The CDR3 has 15 amino acids. CDR1 and CDR2 from the germline V gene are SGHRS and YFSETQ. CDR3 sequence (DNA): TGCGCCAGCAGCTTGACCGGGACAGGGGTCTACGAGCAGTACTTC. This translates into CASSLTGTGVYEQYF.

This clone has only one observation. The V gene is TRBV11-2, the J gene TRBJ2-7; 8 bases agree with TRBD2. Unmatched junction bases numbered 16, after V lost 1 base and J lost 8 bases. The germline CDR1 and CDR2 sequences are SGHAT and FQNNGV. This CDR3 spans 17 amino acids. The CDR3: CASSLVSPPGGGGQQYF. CDR3 DNA: TGTGCCAGCAGCTTAGTTTCCCCCCCGGGCGGCGGGGGGCAGCAGTACTTC.

This clone was seen ten or more times. The chain links TRBV3-1 to TRBJ1-6; D is unclear. This CDR3 has 14 amino acids. Germline-derived CDR1 and CDR2 are LGHDT and YNNKEL (reference sequence). Deletions cut 5 bases from V and 3 bases from J, with 8 bases between. Written as DNA, the CDR3 is TGTGCCAGCAGCTACACCTTCTATAATTCACCCCTCCACTTT. This codes for CASSYTFYNSPLHF.

This chain uses TRBV20-1 with TRBJ2-2; D is possibly TRBD2 (6 bases). This CDR3 contains 14 residues. CDR1 DFQATT and CDR2 SNEGSKA come from the germline V gene (reference sequence). Trimming stripped 4 bases from V and 8 bases from J, with 17 bases between. Here the CDR3 reads CSAKSSVDGGELFF. The CDR3 DNA is TGCAGTGCTAAATCTAGCGTGGATGGTGGGGAGCTGTTTTTT.

This clone was picked up a small number of times. V and J are TRBV6-5 and TRBJ2-7; 11 positions match TRBD2. The CDR3 totals 14 residues. The V gene's germline CDR1 is MNHEY and CDR2 SVGAGI. Trimming cost V 5 bases and J 10 bases; bases outside gene matches: 10. CDR3 nucleotides: TGTGCCAGCAGTGTACTAGCGGGAGCCTACTATCAGTACTTC. Amino acid sequence: CASSVLAGAYYQYF.